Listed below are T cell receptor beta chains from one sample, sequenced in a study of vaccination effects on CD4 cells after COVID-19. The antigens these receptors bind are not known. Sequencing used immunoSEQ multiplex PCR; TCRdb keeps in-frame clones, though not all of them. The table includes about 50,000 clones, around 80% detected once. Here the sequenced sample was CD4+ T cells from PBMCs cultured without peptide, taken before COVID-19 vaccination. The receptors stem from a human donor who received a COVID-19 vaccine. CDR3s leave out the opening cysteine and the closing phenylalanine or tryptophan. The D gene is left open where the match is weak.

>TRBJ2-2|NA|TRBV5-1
ASSGALGYTGELF
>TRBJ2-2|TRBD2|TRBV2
ASNLQRGLTGELF
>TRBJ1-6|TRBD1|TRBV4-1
ASSLRPGQGLSPLH
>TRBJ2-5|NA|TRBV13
ASSPRVPEGTQY
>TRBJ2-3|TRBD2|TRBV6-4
ASRMGLAGTDTQY
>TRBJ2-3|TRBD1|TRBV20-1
SVQGALTQY
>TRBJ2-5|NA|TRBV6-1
ASSEVGAGRTQY
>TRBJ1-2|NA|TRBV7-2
ASSWGVESGYT
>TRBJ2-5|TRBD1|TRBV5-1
ASSSVDRANQETQY
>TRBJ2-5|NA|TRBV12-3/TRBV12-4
ASSFWQTETQY
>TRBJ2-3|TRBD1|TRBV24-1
ATSDSGTGKSDTQY
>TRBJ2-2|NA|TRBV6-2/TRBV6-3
ASSYPILDGATGELF
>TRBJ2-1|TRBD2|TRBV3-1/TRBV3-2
ASKLAGHDNEQF
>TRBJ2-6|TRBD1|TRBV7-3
ASSATGASGANVLT
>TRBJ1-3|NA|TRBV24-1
ATSDLQDGNTIY
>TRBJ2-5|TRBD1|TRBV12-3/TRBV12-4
ASSARQGETQY
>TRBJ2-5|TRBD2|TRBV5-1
ASSTSGVRQETQY
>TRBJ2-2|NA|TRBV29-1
SAGWGTGELF
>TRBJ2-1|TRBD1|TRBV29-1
SVGDREGSYNEQF
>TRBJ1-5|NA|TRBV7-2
ASSLGGIQPQH
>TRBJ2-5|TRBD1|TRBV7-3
ASSLTSRGRQETQY
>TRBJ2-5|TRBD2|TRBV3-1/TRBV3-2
ASSQDLTGGVTQY
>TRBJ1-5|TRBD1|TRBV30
AWSSTGQGTHSNQPQH
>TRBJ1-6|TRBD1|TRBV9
ASSVETGGASPLH
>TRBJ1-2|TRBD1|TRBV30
AWSLPKTGRYGYT
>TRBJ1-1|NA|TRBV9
ASSPPGGIINTEAF
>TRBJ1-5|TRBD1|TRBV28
ASSSQGARQPQH
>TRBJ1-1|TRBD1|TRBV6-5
ASSSTGVWVNTEAF
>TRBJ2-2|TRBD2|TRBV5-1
ASSLTPSGGTGELF
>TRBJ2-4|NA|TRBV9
ASSGSTGREAKNIQY
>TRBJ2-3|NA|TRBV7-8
ASSSRVQSTDTQY
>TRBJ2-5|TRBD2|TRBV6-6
ASSPPGTSGRETQY
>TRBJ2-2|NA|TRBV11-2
ASSLDRKGSGELF
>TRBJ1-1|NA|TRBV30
AWSTTPRPNTEAF
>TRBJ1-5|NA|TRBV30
ARISSNQPQH
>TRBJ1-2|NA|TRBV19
ASSIRLGGYGYT
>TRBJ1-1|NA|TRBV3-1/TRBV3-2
ASSPVGGVDTEAF
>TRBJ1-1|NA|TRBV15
ATSRDTGGRNTEAF
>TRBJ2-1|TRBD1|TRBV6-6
ASSLRDRGWSEQF
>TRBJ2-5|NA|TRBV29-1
SVAPQETQY
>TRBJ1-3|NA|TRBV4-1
ASSQDPRTAQIGNTIY